This TCR beta chain is drawn from a study of T cell responses to AZD1222 COVID-19 vaccine. General study points: CD4 TCRs linked to vaccination spanned spike, dominating at 160-218 and 743-854. Compared with day 0, the breadth and depth of the Spike-specific TCR repertoire rose significantly after two doses of AZD1222. Unmutated variant regions reportedly attract nearly half of all spike-specific TCRs.

The V end was cut by 0 bases, the J end by 10 bases, with 8 bases between. The CDR3 totals 13 residues. Germline lookup yields CDR1 SGHRS and CDR2 YFSETQ. Remarks on this clone: Its target is unknown.

Clones were sequenced by immunoSEQ multiplex PCR, and TCRdb holds only the in-frame ones, with some missing. The sample carries fewer than 85,000 clones, more than 75% recorded once. V usage is TRBV5-1 and J usage is TRBJ1-6; D remains ambiguous. The source was peripheral blood, collected on day 0 of AZD1222 vaccination. The clonotype comes from an adult in good health. The CDR3 coding sequence is TGCGCCAGCAGCTTGGCATGGTTATCACCCCTCCACTTT. It is translated as CASSLAWLSPLHF.